This TCR beta chain was captured by sequencing in a study of blood T cell repertoires in COVID-19. The length of the CDR3 is 15 residues. CDR1 is SGHTA, CDR2 FQGNSA, per germline. The V and J ends lost 1 base and 8 bases, in that order; junction bases with no gene match: 5. Using immunoSEQ multiplex PCR, the repertoire was profiled, and TCRdb retains in-frame clones only, with some absent. Altogether about 91,000 clones are present, around nine tenths being singletons, with the ten largest covering 8.1%. The sequenced sample was peripheral blood. This sequence joins TRBV7-2 and TRBJ2-1, with TRBD2 matching over 10 bases. The clonotype originates from an older woman with acute or convalescent COVID-19. CDR3: CASSLGPSGSYEQFF. CDR3 DNA sequence: TGTGCCAGCAGCTTAGGTCCTAGCGGGAGTTATGAGCAGTTCTTC. Combining the CDR3 with reference TRBV7-2 and TRBJ2-1 gives the whole variable domain GAGVSQSPSNKVTEKGKDVELRCDPISGHTALYWYRQSLGQGLEFLIYFQGNSAPDKSGLPSDRFSAERTGGSVSTLTIQRTQQEDSAVYLCASSLGPSGSYEQFFGPGTRLTVL.